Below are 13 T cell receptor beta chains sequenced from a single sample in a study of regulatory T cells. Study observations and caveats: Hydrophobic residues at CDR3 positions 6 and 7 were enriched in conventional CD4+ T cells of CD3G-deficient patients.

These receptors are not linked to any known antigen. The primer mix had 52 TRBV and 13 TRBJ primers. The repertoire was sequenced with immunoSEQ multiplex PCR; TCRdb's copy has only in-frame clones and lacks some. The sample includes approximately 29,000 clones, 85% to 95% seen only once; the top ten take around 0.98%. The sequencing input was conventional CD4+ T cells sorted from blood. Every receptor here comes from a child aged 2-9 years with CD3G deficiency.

CDR3 sequence (DNA): TGTGCCAGACAGTTCTCCTCTCTCTCCAATCAGCCCCAGCATTTT. This codes for CARQFSSLSNQPQHF. The chain recombines TRBV12-1 with TRBJ1-5; the D call in the table, TRBD1, was not verified against the DNA. TRBV12-1 is reported as a pseudogene. The CDR3 covers 15 residues.

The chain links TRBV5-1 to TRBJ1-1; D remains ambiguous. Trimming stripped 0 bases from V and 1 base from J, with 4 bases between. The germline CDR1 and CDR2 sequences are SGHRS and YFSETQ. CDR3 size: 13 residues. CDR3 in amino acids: CASSLEANTEAFF. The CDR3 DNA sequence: TGCGCCAGCAGCTTGGAGGCGAACACTGAAGCTTTCTTT. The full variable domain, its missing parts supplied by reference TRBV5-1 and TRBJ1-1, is KAGVTQTPRYLIKTRGQQVTLSCSPISGHRSVSWYQQTPGQGLQFLFEYFSETQRNKGNFPGRFSGRQFSNSRSEMNVSTLELGDSALYLCASSLEANTEAFFGQGTRLTVV.

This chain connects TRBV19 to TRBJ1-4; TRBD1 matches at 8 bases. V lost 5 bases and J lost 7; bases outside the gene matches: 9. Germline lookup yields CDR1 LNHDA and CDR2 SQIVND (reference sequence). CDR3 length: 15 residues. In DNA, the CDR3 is TGTGCCAGTAGTCCGATTGGACAGGGCGGTGAAAAACTGTTTTTT. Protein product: CASSPIGQGGEKLFF.

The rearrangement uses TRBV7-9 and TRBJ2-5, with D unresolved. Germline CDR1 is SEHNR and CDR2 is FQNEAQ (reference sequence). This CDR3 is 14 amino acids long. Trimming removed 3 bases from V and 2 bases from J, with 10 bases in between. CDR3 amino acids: CASSFPGPQETQYF. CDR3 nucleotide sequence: TGTGCCAGCAGCTTTCCAGGACCGCAAGAGACCCAGTACTTC.

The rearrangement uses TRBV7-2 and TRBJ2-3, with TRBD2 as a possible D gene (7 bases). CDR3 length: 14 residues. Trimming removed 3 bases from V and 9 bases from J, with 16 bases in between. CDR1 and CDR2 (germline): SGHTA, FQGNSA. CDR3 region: CASSLGQRGGTQYF. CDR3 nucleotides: TGTGCCAGCAGCTTGGGTCAGAGGGGGGGGACGCAGTATTTT.

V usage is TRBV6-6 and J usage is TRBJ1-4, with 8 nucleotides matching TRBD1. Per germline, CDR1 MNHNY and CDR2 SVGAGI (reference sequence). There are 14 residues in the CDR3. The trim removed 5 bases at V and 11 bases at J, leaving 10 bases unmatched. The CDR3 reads CASSRDRTLSKLFF. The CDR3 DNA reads TGTGCCAGCAGTCGGGACAGGACCCTTTCCAAACTGTTTTTT.

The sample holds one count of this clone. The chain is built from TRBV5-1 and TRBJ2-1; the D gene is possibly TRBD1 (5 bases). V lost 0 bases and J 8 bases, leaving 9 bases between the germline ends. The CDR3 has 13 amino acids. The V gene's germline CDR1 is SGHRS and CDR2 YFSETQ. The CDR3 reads CASSLGRGYEQFF. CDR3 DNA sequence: TGCGCCAGCAGCTTGGGAAGGGGCTATGAGCAGTTCTTC.

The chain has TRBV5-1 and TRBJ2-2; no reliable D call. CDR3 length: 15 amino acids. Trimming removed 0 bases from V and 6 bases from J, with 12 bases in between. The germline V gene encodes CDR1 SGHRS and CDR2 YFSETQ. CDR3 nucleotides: TGCGCCAGCAGCTTGGAGTCTAGTTCCCCCGGGGAGCTGTTTTTT. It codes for CASSLESSSPGELFF.

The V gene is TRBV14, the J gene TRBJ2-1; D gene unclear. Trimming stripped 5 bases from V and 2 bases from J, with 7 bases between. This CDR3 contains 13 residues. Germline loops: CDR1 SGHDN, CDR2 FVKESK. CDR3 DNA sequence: TGTGCCAGCAGCAAGAAAACCTACAATGAGCAGTTCTTC. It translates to CASSKKTYNEQFF.

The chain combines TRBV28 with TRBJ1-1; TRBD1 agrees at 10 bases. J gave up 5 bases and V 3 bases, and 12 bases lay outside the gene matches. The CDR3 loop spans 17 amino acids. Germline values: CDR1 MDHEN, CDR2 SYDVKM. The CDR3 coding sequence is TGTGCCAGCAGTTTGCTCAGGTTCGACAGGGGGCAAACTGAAGCTTTCTTT. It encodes CASSLLRFDRGQTEAFF.

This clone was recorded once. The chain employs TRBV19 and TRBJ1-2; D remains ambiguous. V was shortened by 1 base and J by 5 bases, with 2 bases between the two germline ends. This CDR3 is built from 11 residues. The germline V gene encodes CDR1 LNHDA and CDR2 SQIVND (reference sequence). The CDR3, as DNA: TGTGCCAGTAGTATAGGGTATGGCTACACCTTC. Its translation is CASSIGYGYTF. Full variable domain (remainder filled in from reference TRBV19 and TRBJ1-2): DGGITQSPKYLFRKEGQNVTLSCEQNLNHDAMYWYRQDPGQGLRLIYYSQIVNDFQKGDIAEGYSVSREKKESFPLTVTSAQKNPTAFYLCASSIGYGYTFGSGTRLTVV.

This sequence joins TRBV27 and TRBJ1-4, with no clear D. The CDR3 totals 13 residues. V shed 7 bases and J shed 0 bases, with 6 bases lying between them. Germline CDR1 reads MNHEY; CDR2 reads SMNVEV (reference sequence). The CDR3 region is CASKSATNEKLFF. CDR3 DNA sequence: TGTGCCAGCAAGTCAGCAACTAATGAAAAACTGTTTTTT.

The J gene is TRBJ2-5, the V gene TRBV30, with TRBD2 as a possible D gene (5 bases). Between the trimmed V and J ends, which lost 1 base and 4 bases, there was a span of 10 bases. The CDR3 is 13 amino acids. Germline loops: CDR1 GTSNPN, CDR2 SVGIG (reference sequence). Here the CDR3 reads CAWSGTGTETQYF. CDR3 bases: TGTGCCTGGAGTGGGACGGGAACAGAGACCCAGTACTTC.